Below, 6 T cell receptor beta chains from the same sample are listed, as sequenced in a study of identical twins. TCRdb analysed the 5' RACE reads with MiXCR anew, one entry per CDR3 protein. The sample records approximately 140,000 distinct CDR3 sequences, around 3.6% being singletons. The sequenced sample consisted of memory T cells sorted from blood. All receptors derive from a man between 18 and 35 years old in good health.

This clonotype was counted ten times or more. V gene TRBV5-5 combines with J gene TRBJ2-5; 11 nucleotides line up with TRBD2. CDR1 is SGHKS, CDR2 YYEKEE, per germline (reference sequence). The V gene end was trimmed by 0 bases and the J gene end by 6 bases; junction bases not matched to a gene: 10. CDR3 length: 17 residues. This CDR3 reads CASSLASRLAGGQTQYF. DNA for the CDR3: TGTGCCAGCAGCTTGGCTTCTCGGCTAGCGGGAGGTCAGACCCAGTACTTC.

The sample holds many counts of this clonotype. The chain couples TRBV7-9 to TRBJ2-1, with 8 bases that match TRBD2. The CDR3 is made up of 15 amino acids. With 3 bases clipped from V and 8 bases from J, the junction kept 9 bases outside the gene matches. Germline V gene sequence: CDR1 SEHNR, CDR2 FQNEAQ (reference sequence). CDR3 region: CASSLGLGYGDEQFF. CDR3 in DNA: TGTGCCAGCAGCTTGGGACTAGGGTATGGAGATGAGCAGTTCTTC.

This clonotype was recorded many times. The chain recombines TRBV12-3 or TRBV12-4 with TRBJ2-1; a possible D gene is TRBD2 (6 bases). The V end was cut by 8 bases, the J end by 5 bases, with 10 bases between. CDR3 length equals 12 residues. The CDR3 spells CASRRENNEQFF. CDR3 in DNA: TGTGCCAGCCGCCGGGAGAACAATGAGCAGTTCTTC.

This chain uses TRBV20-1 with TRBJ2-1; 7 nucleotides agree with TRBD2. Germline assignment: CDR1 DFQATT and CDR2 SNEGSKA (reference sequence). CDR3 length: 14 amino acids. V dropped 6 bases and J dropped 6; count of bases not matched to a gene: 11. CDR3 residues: CSAPSGTTSNEQFF. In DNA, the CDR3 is TGCAGTGCCCCCAGCGGGACCACCTCCAATGAGCAGTTCTTC.

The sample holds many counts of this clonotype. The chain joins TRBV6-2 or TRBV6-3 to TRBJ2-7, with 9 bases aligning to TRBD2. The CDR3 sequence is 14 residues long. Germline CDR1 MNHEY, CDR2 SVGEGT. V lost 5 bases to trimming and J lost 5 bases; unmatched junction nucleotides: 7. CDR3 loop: CASSMREGMDEQYV. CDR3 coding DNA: TGTGCCAGCAGTATGCGGGAGGGGATGGACGAGCAGTACGTC.

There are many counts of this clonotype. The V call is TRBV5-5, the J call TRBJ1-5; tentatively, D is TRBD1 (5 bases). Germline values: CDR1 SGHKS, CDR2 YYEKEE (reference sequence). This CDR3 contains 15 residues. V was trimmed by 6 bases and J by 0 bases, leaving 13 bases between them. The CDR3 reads CASTQGDYSNQPQHF. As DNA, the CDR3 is TGTGCCAGCACCCAGGGAGACTATAGCAATCAGCCCCAGCATTTT.